These T cell receptor beta chains were read from a single sample in a study of cytomegalovirus exposure and HLA in healthy donors. Sequenced by immunoSEQ multiplex PCR; TCRdb stores in-frame clones only, minus some. The table lists approximately 110,000 clones, 77% of them singletons. Material: PBMCs. Every receptor here comes from a human donor in good health. The CDR3 runs from the conserved cysteine through the conserved F or W. The D gene is left open where the match is weak. Only some rows state a clone size, as once, few, many or a class for expanded clones.

TRBV30	TRBJ1-1	once	TRBD1	TGTGCCTGGAGGGGGACAGTAGCCGCTTTCTTT	CAWRGTVAAFF
TRBV19	TRBJ1-2	-	TRBD1	TGTGCCAGTAATACCGGGGGACAGGGGGCCGGTGGCTACACCTTC	CASNTGGQGAGGYTF
TRBV6-4	TRBJ1-5	-	TRBD1	TGTGCCAGCAGTGTCGGACAGGGAGGAGAGCCCCAGCATTTT	CASSVGQGGEPQHF
TRBV5-6	TRBJ2-2	-	TRBD1	TGTGCCAGCAGCCCGAGGGACAGAAGAAACACCGGGGAGCTGTTTTTT	CASSPRDRRNTGELFF
TRBV6-5	TRBJ2-2	-	-	TGTGCCAGCAGTTACCAGGAGAACACCGGGGAGCTGTTTTTT	CASSYQENTGELFF
TRBV28	TRBJ1-5	-	-	TGTGCCGGCGGTAATCAGCCCCAGCATTTT	CAGGNQPQHF
TRBV11-3	TRBJ2-2	-	TRBD2	TGTGCCAGCAGCTCACCTAGCGGGAGGGCCTCCGGGGAGCTGTTTTTT	CASSSPSGRASGELFF
TRBV5-8	TRBJ2-1	-	TRBD2	TGTGCCAGCAGCCCTTCTCTGACTAGCGGATCCTACAATGAGCAGTTCTTC	CASSPSLTSGSYNEQFF
TRBV2	TRBJ2-1	-	TRBD2	TGTGGGGGTAGCGGGAGTGGCTATGAGCAGTTCTTC	CGGSGSGYEQFF
TRBV11-2	TRBJ2-1	few	TRBD1	TGTGCCAGCAGCTCCCTGGGTGGGGACAGTTACAATGAGCAGTTCTTC	CASSSLGGDSYNEQFF
TRBV11-2	TRBJ1-1	-	TRBD1	TGTGCCAGCAGCGACCGGCGGGACAGGGGTGGCACTGAAGCTTTCTTT	CASSDRRDRGGTEAFF
TRBV28	TRBJ1-2	-	-	TGTGCCAGCGACGGGAGATACACCACGGGGAACTATGGCTACACCTTC	CASDGRYTTGNYGYTF
TRBV27	TRBJ2-7	-	TRBD1	TGTGCCAGCAGTGTGACAGGGGGCGCGGGCGAGCAGTACTTC	CASSVTGGAGEQYF
TRBV7-9	TRBJ2-7	-	TRBD1	TGTGCCAGCAGCCCGGGACAGGGCCCGTACGAGCAGTACTTC	CASSPGQGPYEQYF
TRBV23-1	TRBJ2-3	-	TRBD2	TGCGCCAGCAGTCAATGGGAAGGAAGTAGGGGTTTGGAGGGAGGGCCCACAGATACGCAGTATTTT	CASSQWEGSRGLEGGPTDTQYF
TRBV5-6	TRBJ1-1	few	-	TGTGCCAGCAGCTTGGCCGGAGAGGCTTTCTTT	CASSLAGEAFF
TRBV27	TRBJ1-1	-	-	TGTGCCAGCAGCCAATATTCCGGGACTGAAGCTTTCTTT	CASSQYSGTEAFF
TRBV5-1	TRBJ2-6	-	-	TGCGCCAGCAGCCGGGACGGGGTAGGGGGTGGGGCCAACGGCCTGACTTTC	CASSRDGVGGGANGLTF
TRBV19	TRBJ1-1	-	TRBD1	TGTGCCAGTAGTCTTTGGGGACAGGGGAACACTGAAGCTTTCTTT	CASSLWGQGNTEAFF
TRBV19	TRBJ1-3	-	-	TGTGCCAGTAGTGGAAGCAGAGGGTCTGGAAACACCATATATTTT	CASSGSRGSGNTIYF
TRBV5-4	TRBJ2-7	few	TRBD2	TGTGCCAGCAGCTTGCCCGGGACTATCGCCTACGAGCAGTACTTC	CASSLPGTIAYEQYF
TRBV29-1	TRBJ1-1	-	TRBD1	TGCAGCGTTGGACAGGGGCCTCGGAACACTGAAGCTTTCTTT	CSVGQGPRNTEAFF
TRBV10-3	TRBJ2-7	-	-	TGTGCCATCAGCCCGGGATCCCCGACGAGCTACGAGCAGTACTTC	CAISPGSPTSYEQYF
TRBV5-5	TRBJ2-7	-	-	TGTGCCAGCAGCCCTGTAGGGGCAGGAACGGGCGAGCAGTACTTC	CASSPVGAGTGEQYF
TRBV2	TRBJ2-2	-	TRBD2	TGTGCCAGCAGGGTAGCGGGGTACACCGGGGAGCTGTTTTTT	CASRVAGYTGELFF
TRBV28	TRBJ2-2	few	-	TGTGCCAGCAGTTTGACCACCCGGACAGCGAACACCGGGGAGCTGTTTTTT	CASSLTTRTANTGELFF
TRBV27	TRBJ1-5	-	-	TGTGCCAGCAGTTTAATCAGGGCTGGCAATCAGCCCCAGCATTTT	CASSLIRAGNQPQHF
TRBV19	TRBJ1-2	-	-	TGTGCCAGTAGTATGGGATTCCTGGACATAAGCTATGGCTACACCTTC	CASSMGFLDISYGYTF
TRBV19	TRBJ2-7	few	TRBD2	TGTGCCAGTAGTATCGGTGGACTAGCGGCATCCTACGAGCAGTACTTC	CASSIGGLAASYEQYF
TRBV7-9	TRBJ2-5	few	-	TGTTCCAGCAGCTTTTGGACTGGGAATCAAGAGACCCAGTACTTC	CSSSFWTGNQETQYF
TRBV11-3	TRBJ2-7	-	TRBD2	TGTGCCAGCAGGGGCCCTGGCGGGAGCTACGAGCAGTACTTC	CASRGPGGSYEQYF
TRBV18	TRBJ2-7	-	TRBD1	TGTGCCAGCTCTTCCAGGGGGAACGAGCAGTACTTC	CASSSRGNEQYF
TRBV15	TRBJ2-1	-	-	TGTGCCACCGGGGGGAGTAATAATGAGCAGTTCTTC	CATGGSNNEQFF
TRBV28	TRBJ1-5	-	TRBD1	TGTGCCAGCAGTCGCGGGACAGGGGTTAATCAGCCCCAGCATTTT	CASSRGTGVNQPQHF
TRBV5-4	TRBJ2-5	-	TRBD2	TGTGCCAGCAGCCTCGGGGTAGCGGGAGCCCAAAGGACCCAGTACTTC	CASSLGVAGAQRTQYF
TRBV5-4	TRBJ2-1	-	TRBD2	TGTGCCAGCAGCCTTAGCGGGAGGGCGTATTACAATGAGCAGTTCTTC	CASSLSGRAYYNEQFF
TRBV11-2	TRBJ1-6	-	TRBD1	TGTGCCAGCAGCCACCCCCCAGGGGGCGAGAGGGGGTCACCCCTCCACTTT	CASSHPPGGERGSPLHF
TRBV7-6	TRBJ2-1	few	TRBD2	TGTGCCAGCAGCTTAGTACCCCCTAGCGGAGCCGTCAATGAGCAGTTCTTC	CASSLVPPSGAVNEQFF
TRBV25-1	TRBJ2-2	-	TRBD1	TGTGCCAGCAGTGAACACAGGGGGACGAACACCGGGGAGCTGTTTTTT	CASSEHRGTNTGELFF
TRBV15	TRBJ2-1	-	TRBD2	TGTGCCACCAGCAGACTCGGGACTACCAATGAGCAGTTCTTC	CATSRLGTTNEQFF
TRBV7-9	TRBJ2-3	-	TRBD2	TGTGCCAGCAGCACGCGCCTAGCGGGAGCCACAGATACGCAGTATTTT	CASSTRLAGATDTQYF
TRBV5-1	TRBJ1-4	few	TRBD1	TGCGCCAGCAGCCCCGCGGGACAGATTAATGAAAAACTGTTTTTT	CASSPAGQINEKLFF
TRBV11-3	TRBJ1-1	-	-	TGTGCCAGCAGCTTGGGGGGTACGAACACTGAAGCTTTCTTT	CASSLGGTNTEAFF
TRBV19	TRBJ2-3	-	TRBD1	TGTGCCAGTAGTTTGAGGACAGGGTGGGCAGATACGCAGTATTTT	CASSLRTGWADTQYF
TRBV29-1	TRBJ1-2	-	-	TGCAGCGTTGTGAGGCCCGTTGTGGATGGCTACACCTTC	CSVVRPVVDGYTF
TRBV19	TRBJ1-1	-	-	TGTGCCAGTAGTATCCCCGGTCTGAACACTGAAGCTTTCTTT	CASSIPGLNTEAFF
TRBV19	TRBJ2-3	-	TRBD2	TGTGCCACTAGCGGGAGTGGGTCAGATACGCAGTATTTT	CATSGSGSDTQYF
TRBV7-3	TRBJ2-2	-	TRBD2	TGTGCCAGCACCGGGGGGGGACTATCAACCGGGGAGCTGTTTTTT	CASTGGGLSTGELFF
TRBV7-2	TRBJ1-2	-	TRBD1	TGTGCCAGCAGCGTACAACAGGGGATGGCCTATGGCTACACCTTC	CASSVQQGMAYGYTF
TRBV2	TRBJ2-3	-	-	TGTGCCAGCAGTGAATGGCAGGGGATAGATACGCAGTATTTT	CASSEWQGIDTQYF